This is a list of T cell receptor beta chains from one sample in a study. TCRdb redid the calling of the 5' RACE reads with MiXCR, one entry per CDR3 protein. The repertoire holds nearly 40,000 distinct CDR3 sequences, with approximately 17% as singletons. The source material was naive CD4+ T cells sorted from a lymph node. The receptors stem from a female donor with breast cancer. CDR3s include the opening cysteine and the closing phenylalanine or tryptophan. A D gene is named only where the DNA matches it firmly. Part of the rows lack a size; the others show once, few, many or a class for expanded clones.

d_call j_call v_call clone_size cdr3_nt cdr3_aa
- TRBJ1-3 TRBV6-2/TRBV6-3 - TGTGCCAGCAGCGCCGGGGCCTCCTCTGGAAACACCATATATTTT CASSAGASSGNTIYF
TRBD2 TRBJ2-7 TRBV10-3 few TGTGCCATCAGTGACCAGGGACTAGCGGGGGTGTACGAGCAGTACTTC CAISDQGLAGVYEQYF
TRBD1 TRBJ1-1 TRBV20-1 - TGCAGTGCTAGCGGGCGACAGGGATACACTGAAGCTTTCTTT CSASGRQGYTEAFF
TRBD1 TRBJ2-7 TRBV5-1 once TGCGCCAGCAGCTCAAATCAGGGGGCTATCCACGAGCAGCACTTC CASSSNQGAIHEQHF
- TRBJ1-2 TRBV7-2 - TGTGCCAGCAGCTTCAGGGCCGGCAATGGCTACACCTTC CASSFRAGNGYTF
TRBD2 TRBJ2-1 TRBV6-2/TRBV6-3 once TGTGCCAGCGGTTCGGTGGCGGGAGGGGTTGGGAATGAGCAGTTCTTC CASGSVAGGVGNEQFF
TRBD1 TRBJ1-5 TRBV24-1 many TGTGCCACCAGTGAAAGGGGACAGGGAGGCGCTCAGCCCCAGCATTTT CATSERGQGGAQPQHF
TRBD2 TRBJ2-4 TRBV5-4 many TGTGCCAGCAGCTTGGATAGCGGGAGCGGAAACATTCAGTACTTC CASSLDSGSGNIQYF
TRBD1 TRBJ1-2 TRBV9 - TGTGCCAGCAGCGAAGGGACAGCTTCCTTCTATGGCTACACCTTC CASSEGTASFYGYTF
TRBD2 TRBJ2-7 TRBV5-1 - TGCGCCAGCAGCTCCTACCTTGGACTAGCGGGAGAGGGCGAGCAGTACTTC CASSSYLGLAGEGEQYF
TRBD1 TRBJ2-7 TRBV5-1 - TGCGCCGGCAGCTTAACCGGGACAGGAGACTACGAGCAGTACTTC CAGSLTGTGDYEQYF
- TRBJ2-3 TRBV5-1 few TGCGCCAGCTCGGCCTCTAGAACAGATACGCAGTATTTT CASSASRTDTQYF
- TRBJ2-7 TRBV6-5 medium-sized TGTGCCAGTCAGGGGACGATCGACGAGCAGTACTTC CASQGTIDEQYF
- TRBJ2-1 TRBV6-6 many TGTGCCAGCAGCCAACACGGCCCAGGGTTCTTC CASSQHGPGFF
- TRBJ2-3 TRBV20-1 - TGCAGTTTCGGACAGCCGGGCTCCTCCACAGATACGCAGTATTTT CSFGQPGSSTDTQYF
TRBD2 TRBJ2-1 TRBV7-3 - TGTGCCAGCAGCTCCCCCCGACTAGCGGGAGGTTTATTAGGATCCTACAATGAGCAGTTCTTC CASSSPRLAGGLLGSYNEQFF
- TRBJ2-7 TRBV7-2 - TGTGCCAGCAGCTTGGAGTCCAGCTCCTACGAGCAGTACTTC CASSLESSSYEQYF
- TRBJ1-1 TRBV2 few TGTGCCAGCAGTGGGCGGTTGGACACTGAAGCTTTCTTT CASSGRLDTEAFF
TRBD1 TRBJ1-1 TRBV12-3/TRBV12-4 - TGTGCCAGCAGTCGGGGACAGGGAAGGGGGTTCACTGAAGCTTTCTTT CASSRGQGRGFTEAFF
TRBD1 TRBJ2-2 TRBV3-1 few TGTGCCAGCAAGTCGACAGGGATCACCGGGGAGCTGTTTTTT CASKSTGITGELFF
TRBD1 TRBJ1-1 TRBV13 few TGTGCCAGCAGCCCTCCGACAGGGATGTTGACTGAAGCTTTCTTT CASSPPTGMLTEAFF
- TRBJ2-5 TRBV5-1 - TGCGCCAGCAGCCCATGGGACTTACAAGAGACCCAGTACTTC CASSPWDLQETQYF
- TRBJ2-1 TRBV5-5 - TGTGCCAGCAGCCCCGATGGTCCGTCCTGCAATGAGCAGTTCTTC CASSPDGPSCNEQFF
TRBD1 TRBJ1-2 TRBV5-1 - TGCGCCAGCAGCTTGGTGAGCGGGACAGAGTCTGGCTACACCTTC CASSLVSGTESGYTF
- TRBJ2-7 TRBV5-4 - TGTGCCAGCAGTTTGCAGGGTCCCGGGGAGCAGTACTTC CASSLQGPGEQYF
- TRBJ2-7 TRBV7-2 many TGTGCCAGCAGCTCGTACAGGGAATACTACGAGCAGTACTTC CASSSYREYYEQYF
TRBD1 TRBJ2-1 TRBV20-1 few TGCAGTGCGCCAGACAGGGGTAACAATGAGCAGTTCTTC CSAPDRGNNEQFF
- TRBJ2-6 TRBV28 few TGTGCCAGCCTTGCGCCGGGTGGGGCCAACGTCCTGACTTTC CASLAPGGANVLTF